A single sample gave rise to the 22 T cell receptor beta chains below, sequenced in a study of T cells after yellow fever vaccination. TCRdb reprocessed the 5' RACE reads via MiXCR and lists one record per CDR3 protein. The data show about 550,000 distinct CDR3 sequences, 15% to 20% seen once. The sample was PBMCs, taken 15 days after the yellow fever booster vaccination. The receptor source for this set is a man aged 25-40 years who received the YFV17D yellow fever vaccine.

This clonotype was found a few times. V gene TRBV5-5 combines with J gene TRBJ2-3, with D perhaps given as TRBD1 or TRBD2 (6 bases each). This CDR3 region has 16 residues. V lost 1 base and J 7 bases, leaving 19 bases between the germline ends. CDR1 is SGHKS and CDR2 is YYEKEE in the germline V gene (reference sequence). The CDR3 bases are TGTGCCAGCAGCTTGACCGGGGGCCCTTTATCGAATACGCAGTATTTT. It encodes CASSLTGGPLSNTQYF.

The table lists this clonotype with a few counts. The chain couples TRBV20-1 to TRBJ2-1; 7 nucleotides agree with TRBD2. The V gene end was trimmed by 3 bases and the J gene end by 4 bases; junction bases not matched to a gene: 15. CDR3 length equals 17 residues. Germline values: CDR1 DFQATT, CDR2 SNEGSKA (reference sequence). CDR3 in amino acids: CSASGAGGSGIYNEQFF. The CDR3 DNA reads TGCAGTGCTAGTGGGGCCGGTGGGAGCGGGATATACAATGAGCAGTTCTTC.

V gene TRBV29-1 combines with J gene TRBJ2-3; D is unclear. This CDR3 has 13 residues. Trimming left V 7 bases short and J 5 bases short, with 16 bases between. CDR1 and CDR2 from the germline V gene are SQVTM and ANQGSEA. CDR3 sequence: CSASSGLGDTQYF. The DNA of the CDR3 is TGCAGCGCCTCTTCAGGATTAGGAGATACGCAGTATTTT.

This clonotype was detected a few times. The CDR3 here is CSALTLPGQGLQETQYF. CDR3 nucleotide sequence: TGCAGTGCTCTCACCCTCCCGGGACAGGGCCTTCAGGAGACCCAGTACTTC. V and J are TRBV20-1 and TRBJ2-5; 9 nucleotides align to TRBD1. The CDR3 covers 17 residues. The trim removed 5 bases at V and 5 bases at J, leaving 18 bases unmatched. Germline V gene lookup returns CDR1 DFQATT and CDR2 SNEGSKA (reference sequence).

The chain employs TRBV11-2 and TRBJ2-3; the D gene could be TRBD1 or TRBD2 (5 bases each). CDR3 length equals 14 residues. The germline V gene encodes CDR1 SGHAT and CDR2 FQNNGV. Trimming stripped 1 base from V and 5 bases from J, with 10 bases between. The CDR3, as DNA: TGTGCCAGCAGCTTAGCGGGACCTAGAGATACGCAGTATTTT. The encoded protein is CASSLAGPRDTQYF.

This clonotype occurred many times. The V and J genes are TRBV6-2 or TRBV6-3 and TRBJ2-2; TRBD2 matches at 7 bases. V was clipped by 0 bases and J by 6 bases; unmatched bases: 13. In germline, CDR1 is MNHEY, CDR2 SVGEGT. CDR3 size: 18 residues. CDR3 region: CASSYSYSGAKHAGELFF. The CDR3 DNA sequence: TGTGCCAGCAGTTACTCCTACAGCGGGGCGAAACACGCCGGGGAGCTGTTTTTT.

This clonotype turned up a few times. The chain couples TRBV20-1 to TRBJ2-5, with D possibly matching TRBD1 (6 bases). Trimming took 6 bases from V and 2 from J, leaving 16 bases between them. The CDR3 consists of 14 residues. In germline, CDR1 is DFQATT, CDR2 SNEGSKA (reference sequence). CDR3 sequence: CSAAGQSIQETQYF. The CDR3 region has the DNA TGCAGTGCCGCCGGACAGTCCATACAAGAGACCCAGTACTTC.

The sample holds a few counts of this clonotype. The CDR3: CSVGAGGTEAFF. In DNA, the CDR3 is TGCAGCGTTGGGGCGGGGGGCACTGAAGCTTTCTTT. The gene calls are TRBV29-1 and TRBJ1-1; a weak D match, TRBD1 (5 bases). There are 12 residues in the CDR3. Deletions cut 4 bases from V and 4 bases from J, with 10 bases between. The germline gives CDR1 SQVTM, CDR2 ANQGSEA. Complete variable domain (other parts from reference TRBV29-1 and TRBJ1-1): SAVISQKPSRDICQRGTSLTIQCQVDSQVTMMFWYRQQPGQSLTLIATANQGSEATYESGFVIDKFPISRPNLTFSTLTVSNMSPEDSSIYLCSVGAGGTEAFFGQGTRLTVV.

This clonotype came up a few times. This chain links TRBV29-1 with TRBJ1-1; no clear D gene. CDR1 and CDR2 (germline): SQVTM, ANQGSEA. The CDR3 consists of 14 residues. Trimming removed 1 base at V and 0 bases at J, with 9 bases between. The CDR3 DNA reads TGCAGCGTTGAAGGAGAGGTCATGAACACTGAAGCTTTCTTT. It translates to CSVEGEVMNTEAFF.

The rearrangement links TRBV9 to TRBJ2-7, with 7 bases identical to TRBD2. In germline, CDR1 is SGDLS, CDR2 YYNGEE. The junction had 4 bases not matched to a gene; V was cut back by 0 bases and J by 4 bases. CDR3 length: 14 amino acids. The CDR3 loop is CASSVGRGSYEQYF. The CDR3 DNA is TGTGCCAGCAGCGTAGGGCGCGGGAGTTACGAGCAGTACTTC.

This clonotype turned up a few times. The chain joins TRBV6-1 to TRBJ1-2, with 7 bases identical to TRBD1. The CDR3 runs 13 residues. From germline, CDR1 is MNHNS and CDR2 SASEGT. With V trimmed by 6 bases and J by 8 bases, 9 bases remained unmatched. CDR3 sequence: CASSSDRARGYTF. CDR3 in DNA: TGTGCCAGCAGCTCTGACAGGGCCCGGGGCTACACCTTC.

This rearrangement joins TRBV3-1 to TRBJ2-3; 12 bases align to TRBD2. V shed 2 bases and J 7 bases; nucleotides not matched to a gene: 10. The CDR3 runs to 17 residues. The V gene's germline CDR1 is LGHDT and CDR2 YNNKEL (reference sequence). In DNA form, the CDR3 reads TGTGCCAGCAGCCAAACCGCCGGACTAGCGGGACCGAATACGCAGTATTTT. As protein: CASSQTAGLAGPNTQYF.

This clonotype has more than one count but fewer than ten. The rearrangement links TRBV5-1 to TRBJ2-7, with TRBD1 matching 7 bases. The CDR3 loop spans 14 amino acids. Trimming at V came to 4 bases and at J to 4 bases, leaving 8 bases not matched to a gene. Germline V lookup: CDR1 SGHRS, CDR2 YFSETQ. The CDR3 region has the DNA TGCGCCAGCAGCGGACAGGCTGGGAATTACGAGCAGTACTTC. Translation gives CASSGQAGNYEQYF.

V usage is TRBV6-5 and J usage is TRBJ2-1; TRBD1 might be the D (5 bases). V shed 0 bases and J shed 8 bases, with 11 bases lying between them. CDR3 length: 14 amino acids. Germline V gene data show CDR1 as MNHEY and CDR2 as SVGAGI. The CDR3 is CASSYSASRDEQFF. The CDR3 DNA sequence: TGTGCCAGCAGTTACTCGGCCTCCAGGGATGAGCAGTTCTTC.

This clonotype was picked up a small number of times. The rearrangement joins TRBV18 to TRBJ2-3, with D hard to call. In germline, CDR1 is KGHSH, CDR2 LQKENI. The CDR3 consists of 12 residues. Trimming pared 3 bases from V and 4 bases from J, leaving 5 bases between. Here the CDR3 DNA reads TGTGCCAGCTCACCTCTTCCAGATACGCAGTATTTT. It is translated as CASSPLPDTQYF.

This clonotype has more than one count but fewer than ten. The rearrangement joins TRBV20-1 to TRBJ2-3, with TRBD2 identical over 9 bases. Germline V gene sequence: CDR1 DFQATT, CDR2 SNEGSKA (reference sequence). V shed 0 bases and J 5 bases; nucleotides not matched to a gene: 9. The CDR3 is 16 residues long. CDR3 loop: CSARDHASGKIDTQYF. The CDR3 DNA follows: TGCAGTGCTAGAGATCACGCTAGCGGGAAAATAGATACGCAGTATTTT.

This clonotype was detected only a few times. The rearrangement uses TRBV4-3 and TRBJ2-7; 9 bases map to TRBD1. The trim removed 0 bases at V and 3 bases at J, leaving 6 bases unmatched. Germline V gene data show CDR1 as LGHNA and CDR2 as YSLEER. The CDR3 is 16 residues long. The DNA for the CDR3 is TGCGCCAGCAGCCAAGAGCCGGGACAGGGTGGCTACGAGCAGTACTTC. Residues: CASSQEPGQGGYEQYF.

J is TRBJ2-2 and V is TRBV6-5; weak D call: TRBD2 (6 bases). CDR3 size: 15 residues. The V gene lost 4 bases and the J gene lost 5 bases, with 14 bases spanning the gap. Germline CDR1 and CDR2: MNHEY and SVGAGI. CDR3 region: CASSSTGLLTGELFF. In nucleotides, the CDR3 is TGTGCCAGCAGTTCCACGGGACTCTTAACCGGGGAGCTGTTTTTT.

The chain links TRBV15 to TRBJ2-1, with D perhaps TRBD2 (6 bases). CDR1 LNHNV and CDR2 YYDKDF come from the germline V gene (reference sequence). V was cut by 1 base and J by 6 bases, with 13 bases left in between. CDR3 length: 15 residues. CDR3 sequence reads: CATSRVGGSLNEQFF. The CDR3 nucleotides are TGTGCCACCAGCAGAGTGGGGGGTTCCCTCAATGAGCAGTTCTTC.

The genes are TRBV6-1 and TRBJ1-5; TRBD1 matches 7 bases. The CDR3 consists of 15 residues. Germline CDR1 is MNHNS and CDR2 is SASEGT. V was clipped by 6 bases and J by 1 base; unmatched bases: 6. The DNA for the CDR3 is TGTGCCAGCAGGGGGGACAGCAGCAGCAATCAGCCCCAGCATTTT. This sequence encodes CASRGDSSSNQPQHF.

The CDR3 bases are TGTGCCACCACCACCGGGACCGTCGGAAACACCATATATTTT. Translating it yields CATTTGTVGNTIYF. The chain recombines TRBV7-2 with TRBJ1-3, with D maybe TRBD1 (5 bases). This CDR3 is 14 amino acids long. The V end was cut by 10 bases, the J end by 4 bases, with 17 bases between. Germline V gene data show CDR1 as SGHTA and CDR2 as FQGNSA.

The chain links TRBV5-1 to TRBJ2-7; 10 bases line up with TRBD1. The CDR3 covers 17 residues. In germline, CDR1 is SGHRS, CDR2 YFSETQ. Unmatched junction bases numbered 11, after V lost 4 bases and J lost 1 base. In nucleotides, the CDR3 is TGCGCCAGCAGCGGGACAGGGGAGAGTTTCACTTCCTACGAGCAGTACTTC. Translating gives CASSGTGESFTSYEQYF.